What follows are 11 T cell receptor beta chains derived from one specimen sequenced in a study of liver allograft versus peripheral blood T cells. The wider study: Repertoires of T cell receptors in transplanted livers were compared with recipients' peripheral blood repertoires.

One entry per CDR3 protein results from TCRdb running MiXCR on the reads. Here the sample spans several thousand distinct CDR3 sequences, over 15% being singletons. The receptor source for this set is a human patient who had a liver transplant. The graft donor may account for some of the T cells.

A few counts support this clonotype. The chain has TRBV30 and TRBJ1-5; 9 positions agree with TRBD1. Trimming took 2 bases from V and 4 from J; bases not matched to a gene: 3. The germline V gene has CDR1 GTSNPN and CDR2 SVGIG (reference sequence). The CDR3 is made up of 14 amino acids. The CDR3 DNA reads as TGTGCCTGGAGTCTTGACAGGGGGAATCAGCCCCAGCATTTT. This translates into CAWSLDRGNQPQHF.

This clonotype is judged medium-sized (0.01 to 0.1%). V and J are TRBV6-1 and TRBJ2-3, with D possibly being TRBD2 (5 bases). CDR1 is MNHNS, CDR2 SASEGT, per germline. Trimming removed 6 bases at V and 1 base at J, with 17 bases between. The CDR3 is 16 residues long. The CDR3 loop reads CASSPRRPGGTDTQYF. The DNA of the CDR3 is TGTGCCAGCAGCCCACGGAGGCCCGGAGGCACAGATACGCAGTATTTT.

This clonotype was seen at least ten times. The V gene is TRBV20-1, the J gene TRBJ1-2; D is uncertain. Germline CDR1 DFQATT, CDR2 SNEGSKA (reference sequence). The V end was cut by 6 bases, the J end by 6 bases, with 17 bases between. CDR3 length: 13 amino acids. CDR3 region: CSAPTRTDHGYTF. The CDR3 DNA reads as TGCAGTGCCCCGACTCGGACTGATCATGGCTACACCTTC.

By share, this clonotype ranks as medium-sized. The J gene is TRBJ1-6, the V gene TRBV27; perhaps TRBD1 as D (6 bases). Between the trimmed V and J ends, which lost 6 bases and 1 base, there was a span of 13 bases. This CDR3 region has 16 residues. Germline V gene data show CDR1 as MNHEY and CDR2 as SMNVEV (reference sequence). The CDR3 DNA sequence: TGTGCCAGCAGAACAGGGAGTGGGTCCTATAATTCACCCCTCCACTTT. This translates into CASRTGSGSYNSPLHF.

This clonotype was counted a few times. This rearrangement joins TRBV5-1 to TRBJ2-1; D is uncertain. CDR1 SGHRS and CDR2 YFSETQ come from the germline V gene. This CDR3 has 13 amino acids. V was cut by 0 bases and J by 5 bases, with 6 bases left in between. The CDR3 region has the DNA TGCGCCAGCAGCTTGGCCACCAACAATGAGCAGTTCTTC. This gives the protein CASSLATNNEQFF.

Relative to its sample, this clonotype is medium-sized. V gene TRBV28 combines with J gene TRBJ2-7; a weak D match, TRBD2 (6 bases). Germline assignment: CDR1 MDHEN and CDR2 SYDVKM. This CDR3 contains 14 residues. Trimming removed 2 bases from V and 7 bases from J, with 15 bases in between. The CDR3 DNA follows: TGTGCCAGCAGTTTAAGAAGAAGGGGAGGTGAGCAGTACTTC. Its translation: CASSLRRRGGEQYF. The full variable domain, in which reference TRBV28 and TRBJ2-7 provide the parts outside the CDR3, is DVKVTQSSRYLVKRTGEKVFLECVQDMDHENMFWYRQDPGLGLRLIYFSYDVKMKEKGDIPEGYSVSREKKERFSLILESASTNQTSMYLCASSLRRRGGEQYFGPGTRLTVT.

This clonotype has at least ten counts. The rearrangement uses TRBV18 and TRBJ2-7; tentative D call: TRBD2 (6 bases). The CDR3 loop spans 14 amino acids. The ends were cut back, 1 base at V and 7 bases at J, with 14 bases in the middle. Looked up from germline, CDR1 is KGHSH and CDR2 is LQKENI. In DNA form, the CDR3 reads TGTGCCAGCTCACCACTAGCTAGCGAGGGGGAGCAGTACTTC. Encoded protein: CASSPLASEGEQYF.

By its share, this clonotype is medium-sized. This chain joins TRBV6-1 and TRBJ1-5; D is uncertain. The length of the CDR3 is 13 residues. Germline V gene lookup returns CDR1 MNHNS and CDR2 SASEGT. Between the trimmed V and J ends, which lost 4 bases and 4 bases, there was a span of 8 bases. The CDR3: CASSAGRNQPQHF. The CDR3 DNA reads TGTGCCAGCAGTGCAGGACGGAATCAGCCCCAGCATTTT.

By its share, this clonotype is medium-sized. The J gene is TRBJ1-3, the V gene TRBV6-5; possibly TRBD1 for D (6 bases). Germline V gene data show CDR1 as MNHEY and CDR2 as SVGAGI. This CDR3 has 15 amino acids. Trimming shortened V by 5 bases and J by 1 base, and 12 bases separated the two germline ends. This CDR3 is CASSLNRGSGNTIYF. The DNA of the CDR3 is TGTGCCAGCAGTCTAAATAGGGGGTCTGGAAACACCATATATTTT.

This chain connects TRBV12-5 to TRBJ1-5; 9 bases fit TRBD1. Per germline, CDR1 LGHNT and CDR2 FRNRAP. Unmatched junction bases numbered 7, after V lost 3 bases and J lost 4 bases. The CDR3 has 16 amino acids. The DNA of the CDR3 is TGTGCTAGTGGTTTCTCGACCGGGACAGGGAATCAGCCCCAGCATTTT. Translated: CASGFSTGTGNQPQHF.

This clonotype has a count of ten or more. V usage is TRBV28 and J usage is TRBJ1-2; D unclear. CDR1 is MDHEN and CDR2 is SYDVKM in the germline V gene. The V gene lost 3 bases and the J gene lost 2 bases, with 7 bases spanning the gap. The CDR3 extends over 13 amino acids. CDR3 residues: CASSLLGNYGYTF. In DNA, the CDR3 is TGTGCCAGCAGTTTGTTAGGGAACTATGGCTACACCTTC.